This T cell receptor (beta chain) was sequenced during a study of CD4+ T cells in melanoma. Study findings and constraints: In melanoma, neoantigen-specific CD4+ T cells reportedly differed in differentiation state. CD8+ T cell, macrophage and B cell function reportedly correlated with neoantigen-specific CD4+ T cells.

The germline CDR1 and CDR2 sequences are MGHRA and YSYEKL. Trimming left V 3 bases short and J 6 bases short, with 23 bases between. The CDR3 runs to 17 residues. The data were produced by immunoSEQ multiplex PCR, yet TCRdb's version contains in-frame clones alone and is incomplete. The table includes fewer than 20,000 clones, around four fifths detected once. On this clone: The antigen is not known.

Sequencing input: cells from a culture (not recorded whether cultured in vitro). The receptor was isolated from a human donor with melanoma. This rearrangement joins TRBV4-1 to TRBJ1-2; weak D call: TRBD1 (5 bases). In DNA form, the CDR3 reads TGCGCCAGCAGCCAGGGCCTCGGCAGGGAGGTTGGAGATGGCTACACCTTC. Translated: CASSQGLGREVGDGYTF.